Below, one T cell receptor (beta chain) is given with its context. As processed by the authors: Amplified reference gene primers provided the basis for estimating nucleated cell counts. The assay was immunoSEQ multiplex PCR, and TCRdb's table has in-frame clones only and misses some. V and J calls and clone size are those listed in that table; D and trimming were worked out from the DNA. The sample consists of some 27,000 clones, more than 80% of them appearing once. This sample is part of a study of blood T cell repertoires in COVID-19. Overall study: The United States, Italy and Spain supplied acute and convalescent COVID-19 samples. T cells, B-cell-depleted T cells, or PBMCs supplied cDNA or gDNA.

The length of the CDR3 is 15 residues. Germline CDR1 LGHDT, CDR2 YNNKEL (reference sequence). V lost 1 base and J lost 3; bases outside the gene matches: 5. Sequencing was done on a sample of peripheral blood. The gene calls are TRBV3-1 (or the pseudogene TRBV3-2) and TRBJ2-7; 8 nucleotides match TRBD2. This receptor was identified in a human donor in a cohort sampled during active COVID-19. In DNA form, the CDR3 reads TGTGCCAGCAGCCAAGCGGGGGGGCCCCACTACGAGCAGTACTTC. Protein sequence: CASSQAGGPHYEQYF.